Sequencing of this T cell receptor (beta chain) was carried out in a study of T cells after yellow fever vaccination. Concerning this clonotype itself: Its target is not known.

With 4 bases removed from V and 3 bases from J, the gap between germline ends came to 9 bases. Germline V gene lookup returns CDR1 SEHNR and CDR2 FQNEAQ (reference sequence). The CDR3 length is 13 residues. Study-level points and caveats: Weaker overall was a secondary response that nonetheless peaked faster, on day 5 versus 15.

One entry per CDR3 protein results from TCRdb running MiXCR on the 5' RACE reads. The sample contains 180,000 or so distinct CDR3 sequences, around 10% of which appear only once. J is TRBJ1-1 and V is TRBV7-9, with TRBD1 as a possible D gene (5 bases). This TCR came from a man between 18 and 29 years old who received the YFV17D yellow fever vaccine. This sample comprised CD8+ T cells sorted from PBMCs, obtained 15 days after the yellow fever booster vaccination. CDR3 in DNA: TGTGCCAGCAGCTCCCCAGGGTACACTGAAGCTTTCTTT. This codes for CASSSPGYTEAFF. Based on the CDR3 plus reference TRBV7-9 and TRBJ1-1, the full variable domain is DTGVSQNPRHKITKRGQNVTFRCDPISEHNRLYWYRQTLGQGPEFLTYFQNEAQLEKSRLLSDRFSAERPKGSFSTLEIQRTEQGDSAMYLCASSSPGYTEAFFGQGTRLTVV.